This TCR beta chain was recovered during a study of shared clonotypes between healthy human individuals. For this clone: The antigen remains unidentified.

Study observations and caveats: Richness estimates generally favored naive over memory subsets.

Donors, healthy HIV-negative adults, lacked recent acute infections or vaccinations. The CDR3 totals 15 residues. V was cut by 5 bases and J by 4 bases, with 17 bases left in between. Germline V lookup: CDR1 LNHDA, CDR2 SQIVND (reference sequence). Profiling relied on immunoSEQ multiplex PCR, and the TCRdb table lists in-frame clones only, not all of them. The repertoire holds over a million clones, more than 75% seen once, with about 0.52% in the top ten. The V and J genes are TRBV19 and TRBJ1-2, with TRBD1 as a possible D gene (5 bases). Sequencing was carried out using memory CD4+ T cells from PBMCs. Indicated subset: CD45RA-negative fraction. The TCR sequence derives from a man between 18 and 29 years old in good health. Some clones in this sample may be carry-over from other donors' samples. The CDR3 sequence is CASSFLDRTGYGYTF. The CDR3 region has the DNA TGTGCCAGTAGTTTCCTAGACCGCACAGGCTATGGCTACACCTTC. Drawing the rest from reference TRBV19 and TRBJ1-2, the complete variable domain is DGGITQSPKYLFRKEGQNVTLSCEQNLNHDAMYWYRQDPGQGLRLIYYSQIVNDFQKGDIAEGYSVSREKKESFPLTVTSAQKNPTAFYLCASSFLDRTGYGYTFGSGTRLTVV.